Sequencing of this T cell receptor (beta chain) was carried out in a study of T-cell reconstitution after alpha-beta-depleted transplantation in children. CDR1 and CDR2 (germline): SGHAT, FQDESV (reference sequence). Between the trimmed V and J ends, which lost 2 bases and 0 bases, there was a span of 11 bases. This CDR3 is built from 15 residues. A library of TCRbeta sequences, prepared with unique molecular identifiers, was generated. Each CDR3 protein is one row after TCRdb ran MiXCR on the PCR reads. The profile shows hundreds of thousands of distinct CDR3 sequences, 10% to 15% of them singletons. In this sample, this clonotype turned up a few times.

V usage is TRBV11-1 and J usage is TRBJ2-7; the D call may be TRBD1 or TRBD2 (5 bases each). The source material was PBMCs, mostly from graft donor cells, sampled 360 days after TCRalphabeta/CD19-depleted stem cell transplant. This sequence originates from a male patient aged 10 to 17 who had a stem cell transplant for acute myeloid leukemia, so the T cells may come from the graft donor. The DNA for the CDR3 is TGTGCCAGCAGCTTACTGGGACGGAGCTCCTACGAGCAGTACTTC. This translates into CASSLLGRSSYEQYF.